Sequencing of this TCR beta chain was carried out in a study of T-cell reconstitution after alpha-beta-depleted transplantation in children. For TCRbeta, the library was prepared with unique molecular identifiers. A single record per CDR3 protein comes from TCRdb applying MiXCR to the PCR reads. The sample has around 530,000 distinct CDR3 sequences, 30% to 35% seen once. The CDR3 contains 13 residues. The V end was cut by 6 bases, the J end by 3 bases, with 12 bases between. Germline CDR1 and CDR2: SNHLY and FYNNEI. The sequence came from a human donor who donated a stem cell graft to a child with aplastic anemia. Sequences were derived from PBMCs from the stem cell graft donor, sampled from the stem cell graft. The chain links TRBV2 to TRBJ2-7; D call uncertain. CDR3 sequence: CASRTDGNYEQYF. CDR3 nucleotide sequence: TGTGCCAGCAGAACGGACGGAAACTACGAGCAGTACTTC.